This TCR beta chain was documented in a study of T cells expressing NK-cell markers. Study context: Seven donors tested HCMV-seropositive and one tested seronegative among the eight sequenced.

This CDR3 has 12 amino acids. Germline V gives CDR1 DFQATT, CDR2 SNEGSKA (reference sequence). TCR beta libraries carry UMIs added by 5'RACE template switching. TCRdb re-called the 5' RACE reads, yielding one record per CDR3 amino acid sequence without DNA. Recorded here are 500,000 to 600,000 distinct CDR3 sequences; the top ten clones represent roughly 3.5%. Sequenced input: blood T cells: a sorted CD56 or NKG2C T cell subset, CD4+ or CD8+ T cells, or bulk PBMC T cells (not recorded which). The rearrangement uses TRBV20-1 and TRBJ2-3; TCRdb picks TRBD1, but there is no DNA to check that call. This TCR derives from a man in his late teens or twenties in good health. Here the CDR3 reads CSAFWATDTQYF.